A selection of T cell receptor beta chains follows, all from one sample in a study of naive and memory T cell subsets. TCRdb fed the UMI-ligation and nested PCR reads into MiXCR, producing one record per CDR3 protein. This sample has about 100,000 distinct CDR3 sequences, with roughly 15% found just once. Sequenced: naive CD8+ T cells from blood. These receptors were taken from a human donor in good health. Each CDR3 is given with its conserved first and last residue. A D gene is named only where the DNA matches it firmly. A row's size may be missing; if present it is once, few, many or a size class.

>TRBJ1-1|few|.|TRBV11-2
TGTGCCAGCAGCTTAGGGTTGGAGGGCTTGACTGAAGCTTTCTTT
CASSLGLEGLTEAFF
>TRBJ2-1|few|TRBD1|TRBV7-9
TGTGCCAGCAGCCATCGACAGGGGGCTGACAATGAGCAGTTCTTC
CASSHRQGADNEQFF
>TRBJ1-1|.|.|TRBV4-2
TGTGCCAGCAGCCAAGTATTGTTTGGAGTCAGGGCCTTGGAGCCCGAAGCTTTCTTT
CASSQVLFGVRALEPEAFF
>TRBJ2-1|.|.|TRBV6-2/TRBV6-3
TGTGCCAGCAGTTGGACAAGGTACAATGAGCAGTTCTTC
CASSWTRYNEQFF
>TRBJ2-1|.|.|TRBV5-1
TGCGCCAGCAGCTTGGAGGGGGTTGAGCAGTTCTTC
CASSLEGVEQFF
>TRBJ2-7|many|.|TRBV29-1
TGCAGCGTTGAACACGACAACCTCCCTTACGAGCAGTACTTC
CSVEHDNLPYEQYF
>TRBJ1-2|.|.|TRBV29-1
TGCAGCGTTGAAGATTCGTTTCGTAGAGCCTTC
CSVEDSFRRAF
>TRBJ2-1|.|.|TRBV6-2/TRBV6-3
TGTGCCAGCAATGCCCTCCTTGTTTTCGGGTTCCAAACCACGGGGTTGGGCCTAGGTGAGCAGTTCTTC
CASNALLVFGFQTTGLGLGEQFF
>TRBJ2-1|few|.|TRBV29-1
TGCAGCGTTAGGACAGTCTCCTACAATGAGCAGTTCTTC
CSVRTVSYNEQFF
>TRBJ2-7|once|.|TRBV30
TGTGCCTGGAGTTCGGGGGACGGCTACGAGCAGTACTTC
CAWSSGDGYEQYF
>TRBJ2-5|.|TRBD2|TRBV11-2
TGTGCCAGCAGCTTATCCCGGACTAGCGTGGGACCCGAGACCCAGTACTTC
CASSLSRTSVGPETQYF
>TRBJ2-1|few|.|TRBV12-3/TRBV12-4
TGTGCCAGCGGACTTCCGAGCACGTATTTATACAATGAGCAGTTCTTC
CASGLPSTYLYNEQFF
>TRBJ2-2|.|.|TRBV4-2
TGTGCCAGCAGCCAAGTTGAGGGCAGCGTCGACGGGGAGCTGTTTTTT
CASSQVEGSVDGELFF
>TRBJ1-2|many|.|TRBV5-6
TGTGCCAGCAACCTACGTAACGCGGGGTCGGGCTACACCTTC
CASNLRNAGSGYTF
>TRBJ2-1|many|.|TRBV10-3
TGTGCCACCGCACTGGAGGGTGAGCAGTTCTTC
CATALEGEQFF
>TRBJ2-1|many|.|TRBV12-3/TRBV12-4
TGTGCCAGCAGTCGGGGGGCCGGTGAGCAGTTCTTC
CASSRGAGEQFF